The clone carrying this T cell receptor (beta chain) was counted ten times or more. Two oligonucleotides, mixed equimolar, formed the beta constant-region primer covering TRBC1 and TRBC2. Nested alpha and beta constant-region primers with the SP2 primer drove four PCR rounds on ligated cDNA. MiXCR, applied by TCRdb to the UMI-ligation and nested PCR reads, yields one record per CDR3 protein. There are 81,000 or so distinct CDR3 sequences in the sample; around 7% occur only once, and about 1.6% lies in the top ten. The data belong to a study of naive and memory T cell subsets. V was pared by 1 base and J by 3 bases, with 8 bases between. CDR1 is SGHNT and CDR2 is YENEEA in the germline V gene. The CDR3 is 14 residues long.

The TCR originated in a human donor in good health. The sample taken for sequencing was central memory CD4+ T cells from blood. This chain connects TRBV11-3 to TRBJ2-3; D is unresolved. As DNA, the CDR3 is TGTGCCAGCAGCTTAGCTTCACGTACAGATACGCAGTATTTT. Protein sequence: CASSLASRTDTQYF.